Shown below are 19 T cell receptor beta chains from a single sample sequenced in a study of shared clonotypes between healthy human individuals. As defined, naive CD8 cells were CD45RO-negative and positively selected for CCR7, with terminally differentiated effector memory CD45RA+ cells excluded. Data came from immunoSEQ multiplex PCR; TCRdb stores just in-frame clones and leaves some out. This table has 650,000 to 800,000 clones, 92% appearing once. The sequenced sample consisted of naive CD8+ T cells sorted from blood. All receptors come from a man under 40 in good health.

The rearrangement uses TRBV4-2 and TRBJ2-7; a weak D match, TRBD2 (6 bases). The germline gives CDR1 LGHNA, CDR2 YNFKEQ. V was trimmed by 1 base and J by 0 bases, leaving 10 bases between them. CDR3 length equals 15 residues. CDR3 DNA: TGTGCCAGCAGCCAAGGGCCTAGCGCCTCCTACGAGCAGTACTTC. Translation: CASSQGPSASYEQYF.

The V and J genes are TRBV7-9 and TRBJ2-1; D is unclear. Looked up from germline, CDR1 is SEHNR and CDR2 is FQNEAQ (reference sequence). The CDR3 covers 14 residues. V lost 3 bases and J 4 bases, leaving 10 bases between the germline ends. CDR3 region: CASSFSTKYNEQFF. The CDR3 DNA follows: TGTGCCAGCAGCTTCTCGACAAAATACAATGAGCAGTTCTTC.

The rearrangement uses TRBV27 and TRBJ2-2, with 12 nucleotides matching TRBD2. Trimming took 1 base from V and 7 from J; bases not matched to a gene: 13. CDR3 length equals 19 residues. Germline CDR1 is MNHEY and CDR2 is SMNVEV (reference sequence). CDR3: CASSLLKTGTSGFGGELFF. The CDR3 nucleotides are TGTGCCAGCAGTTTATTAAAGACAGGGACTAGCGGGTTCGGCGGGGAGCTGTTTTTT.

Here the CDR3 reads CASSLDPRAGGVWQPQHF. The CDR3 coding sequence is TGTGCCAGCAGTTTAGATCCCCGGGCGGGGGGCGTGTGGCAGCCCCAGCATTTT. V gene TRBV28 combines with J gene TRBJ1-5, with D possibly being TRBD1 (6 bases). V shed 2 bases and J shed 7 bases, with 24 bases lying between them. The CDR3 extends over 18 amino acids. Germline V lookup: CDR1 MDHEN, CDR2 SYDVKM.

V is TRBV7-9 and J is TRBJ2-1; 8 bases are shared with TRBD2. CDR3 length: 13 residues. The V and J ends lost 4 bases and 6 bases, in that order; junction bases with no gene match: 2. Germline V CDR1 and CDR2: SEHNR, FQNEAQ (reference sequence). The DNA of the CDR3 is TGTGCCAGCAGCTCGGGACTAGTCAATGAGCAGTTCTTC. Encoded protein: CASSSGLVNEQFF.

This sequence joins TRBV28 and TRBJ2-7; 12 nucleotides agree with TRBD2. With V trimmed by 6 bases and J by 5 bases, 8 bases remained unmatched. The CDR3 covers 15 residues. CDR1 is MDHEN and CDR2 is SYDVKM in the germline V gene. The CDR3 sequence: CASRSRLAGENEQYF. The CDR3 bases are TGTGCCAGCAGGTCTAGACTAGCGGGAGAGAACGAGCAGTACTTC.

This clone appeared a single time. CDR3: CASSNDPVRDLYGYTF. The CDR3 DNA follows: TGTGCCAGCAGCAATGACCCTGTTAGGGACCTCTATGGCTACACCTTC. The genes are TRBV21-1 and TRBJ1-2. TRBV21-1 is a listed pseudogene. The CDR3 runs to 16 residues.

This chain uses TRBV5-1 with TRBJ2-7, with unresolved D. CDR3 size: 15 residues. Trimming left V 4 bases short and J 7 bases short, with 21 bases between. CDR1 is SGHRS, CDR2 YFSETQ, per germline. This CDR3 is CASSPAVAGASEQYF. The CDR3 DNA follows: TGCGCCAGCAGCCCCGCCGTGGCAGGAGCGTCTGAGCAGTACTTC.

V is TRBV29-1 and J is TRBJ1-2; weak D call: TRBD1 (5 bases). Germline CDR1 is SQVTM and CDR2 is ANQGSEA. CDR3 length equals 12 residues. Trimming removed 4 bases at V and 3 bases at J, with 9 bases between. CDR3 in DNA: TGCAGCGTTGGGGGCGAAGACTATGGCTACACCTTC. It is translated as CSVGGEDYGYTF.

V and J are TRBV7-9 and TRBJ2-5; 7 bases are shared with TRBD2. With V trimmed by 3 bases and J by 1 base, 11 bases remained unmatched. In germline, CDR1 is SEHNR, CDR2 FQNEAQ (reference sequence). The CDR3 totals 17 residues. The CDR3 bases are TGTGCCAGCAGCTTGGTGTTAACTAGCGAGGCCCAAGAGACCCAGTACTTC. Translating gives CASSLVLTSEAQETQYF.

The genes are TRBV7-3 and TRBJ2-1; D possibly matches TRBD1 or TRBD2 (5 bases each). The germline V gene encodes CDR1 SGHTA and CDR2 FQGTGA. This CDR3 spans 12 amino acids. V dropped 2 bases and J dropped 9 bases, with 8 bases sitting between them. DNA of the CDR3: TGTGCCAGCAGCTTAGGGGGTATTGAGCAGTTCTTC. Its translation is CASSLGGIEQFF.

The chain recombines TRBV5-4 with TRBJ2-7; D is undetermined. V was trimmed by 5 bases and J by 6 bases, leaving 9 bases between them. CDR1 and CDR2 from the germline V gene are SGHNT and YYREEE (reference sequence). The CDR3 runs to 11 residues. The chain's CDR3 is CASSSAGEQYF. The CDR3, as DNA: TGTGCCAGCAGTTCGGCAGGCGAGCAGTACTTC.

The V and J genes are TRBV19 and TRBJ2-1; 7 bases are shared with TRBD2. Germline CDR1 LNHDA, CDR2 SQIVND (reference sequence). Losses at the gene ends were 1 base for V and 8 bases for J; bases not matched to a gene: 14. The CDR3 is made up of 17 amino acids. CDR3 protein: CASSIGPLREVGDEQFF. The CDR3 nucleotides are TGTGCCAGTAGTATAGGCCCCCTACGGGAGGTTGGGGATGAGCAGTTCTTC.

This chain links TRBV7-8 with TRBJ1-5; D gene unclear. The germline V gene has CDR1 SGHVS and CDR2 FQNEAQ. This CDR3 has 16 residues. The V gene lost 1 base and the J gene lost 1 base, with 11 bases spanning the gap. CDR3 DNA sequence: TGTGCCAGCAGCTTAGAACTATCGGGGAGCAATCAGCCCCAGCATTTT. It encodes CASSLELSGSNQPQHF.

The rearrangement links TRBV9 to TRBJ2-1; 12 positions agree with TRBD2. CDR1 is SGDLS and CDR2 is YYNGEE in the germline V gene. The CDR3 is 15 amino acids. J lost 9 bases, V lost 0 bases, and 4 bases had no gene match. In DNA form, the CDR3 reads TGTGCCAGCAGCGTAGTTGGACTAGCGGGATCTGAGCAGTTCTTC. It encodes CASSVVGLAGSEQFF.

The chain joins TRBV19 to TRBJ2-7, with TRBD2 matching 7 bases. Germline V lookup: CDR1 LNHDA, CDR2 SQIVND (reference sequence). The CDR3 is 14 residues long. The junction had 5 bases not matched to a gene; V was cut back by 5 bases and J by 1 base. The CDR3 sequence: CASSGGAGSYEQYF. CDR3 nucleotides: TGTGCCAGTAGTGGGGGAGCGGGGTCCTACGAGCAGTACTTC.

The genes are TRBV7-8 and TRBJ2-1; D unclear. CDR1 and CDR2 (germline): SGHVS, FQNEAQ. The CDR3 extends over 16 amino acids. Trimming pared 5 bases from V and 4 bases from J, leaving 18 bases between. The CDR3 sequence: CASSLLPVDHYNEQFF. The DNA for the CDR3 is TGTGCCAGCAGCCTGCTTCCCGTGGATCATTACAATGAGCAGTTCTTC.

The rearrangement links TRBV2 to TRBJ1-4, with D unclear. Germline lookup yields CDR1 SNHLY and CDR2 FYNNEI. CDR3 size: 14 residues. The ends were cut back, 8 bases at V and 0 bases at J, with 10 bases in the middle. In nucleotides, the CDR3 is TGTGCCAGCGATCGGACGTCAACTAATGAAAAACTGTTTTTT. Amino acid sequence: CASDRTSTNEKLFF.

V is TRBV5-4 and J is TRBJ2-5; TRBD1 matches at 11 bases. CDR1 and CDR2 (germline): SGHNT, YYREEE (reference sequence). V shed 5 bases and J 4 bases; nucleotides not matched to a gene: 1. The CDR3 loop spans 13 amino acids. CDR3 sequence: CASRGTGGETQYF. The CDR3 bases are TGTGCCAGCAGGGGGACAGGGGGAGAGACCCAGTACTTC.